These 30 T cell receptor beta chains originate from one sample sequenced in a study of beta chain features in type 1 diabetes. General study results and limits: Moderate yet significant TCRB CDR3 shortening was seen in Type 1 diabetes patients in all four CD4+ subsets.

These receptors' targets are unknown. All of the isolated RNA was reverse transcribed, so expressed TCRB transcripts were sequenced. The method was immunoSEQ multiplex PCR; TCRdb's version includes in-frame clones alone and lacks a portion of them. The sample lists 150,000 to 180,000 clones, under 13% occurring once. The sample taken for sequencing was central memory CD4+ T cells from blood. Receptor source: a man aged 25 to 40 with type 1 diabetes.

A few counts support this clone. The chain uses TRBV18 and TRBJ2-1, with 8 positions matching TRBD2. CDR1 and CDR2 from the germline V gene are KGHSH and LQKENI. This CDR3 has 17 residues. The J segment lost 0 bases and the V segment lost 2 bases, leaving 6 bases of the junction unmatched. The CDR3 loop is CASSPYAGGSSYNEQFF. CDR3 DNA: TGTGCCAGCTCACCATACGCGGGAGGAAGCTCCTACAATGAGCAGTTCTTC.

This chain joins TRBV11-1 and TRBJ2-3; tentative D call: TRBD2 (6 bases). This CDR3 region has 14 residues. Trimming stripped 6 bases from V and 2 bases from J, with 12 bases between. The germline V gene encodes CDR1 SGHAT and CDR2 FQDESV (reference sequence). The CDR3 spells CASRAGPSTDTQYF. CDR3 coding DNA: TGTGCCAGCAGGGCGGGACCCTCCACAGATACGCAGTATTTT.

This clone was seen only a few times. This chain uses TRBV28 with TRBJ2-7, with 7 bases that match TRBD2. The CDR3 has 16 amino acids. CDR1 is MDHEN, CDR2 SYDVKM, per germline. Trimming cost V 5 bases and J 2 bases; bases outside gene matches: 12. CDR3 DNA sequence: TGTGCCAGCAGTCCCCCCGGGCTAGCGGCTACCTACGAGCAGTACTTC. This gives the protein CASSPPGLAATYEQYF.

The chain carries TRBV2 and TRBJ2-3; 8 nucleotides match TRBD1. This CDR3 is 14 amino acids long. Germline trimming cut 6 bases from V and 2 bases from J; bases unmatched to any gene: 4. Germline CDR1 SNHLY, CDR2 FYNNEI. CDR3 region: CASSRDRFTDTQYF. CDR3 nucleotide sequence: TGTGCCAGCAGCCGGGACAGGTTCACAGATACGCAGTATTTT.

This clone has more than one count but fewer than ten. The chain couples TRBV29-1 to TRBJ2-5, with TRBD1 matching over 9 bases. V lost 5 bases and J lost 4; bases outside the gene matches: 5. Germline V CDR1 and CDR2: SQVTM, ANQGSEA. The CDR3 totals 13 residues. In nucleotides, the CDR3 is TGCAGCGTTTCAGGGGGACAGGGAGAGACCCAGTACTTC. Its protein product is CSVSGGQGETQYF.

CDR3 DNA: TGTGCCAGCAGCCCGAGACAAGATCTGAACACTGAAGCTTTCTTT. This codes for CASSPRQDLNTEAFF. This chain links TRBV9 with TRBJ1-1; no clear D gene. Per the germline V gene, CDR1 is SGDLS and CDR2 is YYNGEE. Trimming removed 4 bases at V and 0 bases at J, with 13 bases between. The CDR3 loop spans 15 amino acids.

This clone showed up just a few times. J is TRBJ1-5 and V is TRBV28; 7 nucleotides match TRBD1. The ends lost 7 bases at V and 3 bases at J; junction bases unmatched: 15. The CDR3 is 17 amino acids. Germline lookup yields CDR1 MDHEN and CDR2 SYDVKM. CDR3 DNA sequence: TGTGCCAGCAATCCTACTAACGGACAGGCGTTCAATCAGCCCCAGCATTTT. Protein product: CASNPTNGQAFNQPQHF.

The J gene is TRBJ1-4, the V gene TRBV4-1; D is unclear. Trimming took off 0 bases at V and 5 bases at J, with 13 bases between the two ends. CDR3 size: 16 residues. Germline lookup yields CDR1 MGHRA and CDR2 YSYEKL. The DNA of the CDR3 is TGCGCCAGCAGCCAAGATCCCCCGCGATTAAATGAAAAACTGTTTTTT. This sequence encodes CASSQDPPRLNEKLFF.

This clone was observed a few times. This chain uses TRBV29-1 with TRBJ2-1, with TRBD2 matching over 12 bases. V shed 4 bases, J shed 7 bases, and the junction held 8 bases outside the gene matches. This CDR3 has 15 residues. Germline CDR1 and CDR2: SQVTM and ANQGSEA. The CDR3 bases are TGCAGCGTTGCCCGACTAGCGGGGGAGGGGAATGAGCAGTTCTTC. Its protein is CSVARLAGEGNEQFF.

This clone was counted between two and nine times. V is TRBV5-4 and J is TRBJ1-2, with D tentatively TRBD1 (5 bases). V was shortened by 4 bases and J by 3 bases, with 10 bases between the two germline ends. The CDR3 is made up of 13 amino acids. Germline V gives CDR1 SGHNT, CDR2 YYREEE (reference sequence). CDR3 sequence: CASSPDSYYGYTF. CDR3 sequence (DNA): TGTGCCAGCAGCCCTGACAGCTACTATGGCTACACCTTC. The whole variable domain, remainder taken from reference TRBV5-4 and TRBJ1-2, is ETGVTQSPTHLIKTRGQQVTLRCSSQSGHNTVSWYQQALGQGPQFIFQYYREEENGRGNFPPRFSGLQFPNYSSELNVNALELDDSALYLCASSPDSYYGYTFGSGTRLTVV.

This clone came up a few times. V usage is TRBV5-1 and J usage is TRBJ2-3, with D possibly matching TRBD1 (5 bases). There are 15 residues in the CDR3. Germline CDR1 and CDR2: SGHRS and YFSETQ. Trimming removed 0 bases at V and 3 bases at J, with 11 bases between. The CDR3 loop reads CASSLAGQITDTQYF. The DNA for the CDR3 is TGCGCCAGCAGCTTGGCAGGGCAGATAACAGATACGCAGTATTTT.

This chain connects TRBV5-1 to TRBJ2-5; 8 positions match TRBD1. Trimming at V came to 2 bases and at J to 3 bases, leaving 6 bases not matched to a gene. This CDR3 comprises 15 residues. Germline lookup yields CDR1 SGHRS and CDR2 YFSETQ. This chain's CDR3 is CASSLETGVEETQYF. CDR3 DNA sequence: TGCGCCAGCAGCTTAGAGACAGGGGTAGAAGAGACCCAGTACTTC.

The V call is TRBV28, the J call TRBJ1-5; D unclear. The CDR3 extends over 14 amino acids. V was clipped by 3 bases and J by 5 bases, with 11 bases between them. Germline values: CDR1 MDHEN, CDR2 SYDVKM. The CDR3 DNA reads TGTGCCAGCAGTTTGGGCAGGTCGGATCAGCCCCAGCATTTT. It codes for CASSLGRSDQPQHF.

The chain has TRBV5-4 and TRBJ2-7; 8 bases fit TRBD2. V shed 1 base, J shed 1 base, and the junction held 4 bases outside the gene matches. The V gene's germline CDR1 is SGHNT and CDR2 YYREEE (reference sequence). The CDR3 spans 15 residues. The CDR3 here is CASSLPGGQSYEQYF. The CDR3 DNA follows: TGTGCCAGCAGCTTGCCGGGAGGGCAGTCCTACGAGCAGTACTTC.

This clone has just a few counts. J is TRBJ1-2 and V is TRBV7-2; TRBD1 matches at 7 bases. The CDR3 spans 15 residues. V dropped 1 base and J dropped 2; count of bases not matched to a gene: 4. CDR1 SGHTA and CDR2 FQGNSA come from the germline V gene. CDR3 residues: CASSLGGRGNYGYTF. In nucleotides, the CDR3 is TGTGCCAGCAGCTTAGGGGGCAGGGGGAACTATGGCTACACCTTC.

This clone was counted a few times. This chain links TRBV2 with TRBJ2-1; 7 bases match TRBD1. Trimming removed 8 bases from V and 7 bases from J; junction bases left unmatched: 14. In germline, CDR1 is SNHLY, CDR2 FYNNEI. The CDR3 totals 15 residues. The CDR3 loop is CASRSMRGRSNEQFF. The CDR3 coding sequence is TGTGCCAGCCGTTCGATGAGGGGGCGCAGTAATGAGCAGTTCTTC.

This sequence joins TRBV7-9 and TRBJ2-2; a possible D gene is TRBD2 (5 bases). CDR3 length equals 14 residues. Germline V gene sequence: CDR1 SEHNR, CDR2 FQNEAQ (reference sequence). CDR3 region: CALARDLTIGQLFF. The CDR3 nucleotides read TGTGCTCTCGCCCGGGATCTAACGATTGGGCAGCTGTTTTTT.

The rearrangement links TRBV2 to TRBJ2-3, with D hard to call. Trimming cost V 2 bases and J 5 bases, with 8 bases left between them. The CDR3 covers 13 residues. Germline V gives CDR1 SNHLY, CDR2 FYNNEI. CDR3 amino acids: CASSEQDQDTQYF. The CDR3 region has the DNA TGTGCCAGCAGTGAACAGGATCAAGATACGCAGTATTTT.

This chain connects TRBV5-4 to TRBJ2-3, with D possibly TRBD2 on 5 matching bases. Trimming removed 4 bases at V and 6 bases at J, with 12 bases between. CDR1 and CDR2 from the germline V gene are SGHNT and YYREEE (reference sequence). The CDR3 totals 13 residues. The CDR3: CASSAKLVDTQYF. For the CDR3, the DNA is TGTGCCAGCAGCGCCAAACTAGTTGATACGCAGTATTTT.

This chain joins TRBV5-1 and TRBJ1-2; D uncertain. The V end lost 5 bases, the J end lost 4 bases, and 18 bases lay between the germline ends. Germline V CDR1 and CDR2: SGHRS, YFSETQ. The CDR3 totals 15 residues. DNA for the CDR3: TGCGCCAGCAGTTCCATCGGAGGCCAGGTCTATGGCTACACCTTC. Translation: CASSSIGGQVYGYTF.

This clone was recorded a few times. The rearrangement links TRBV29-1 to TRBJ2-5; tentatively, D is TRBD1 (6 bases). Trimming removed 8 bases from V and 5 bases from J, with 15 bases in between. The CDR3 runs 12 residues. Germline CDR1 SQVTM, CDR2 ANQGSEA. The CDR3: CSWQGHGETQYF. CDR3 bases: TGCAGCTGGCAGGGGCACGGGGAGACCCAGTACTTC.

The chain uses TRBV2 and TRBJ1-1, with 7 bases identical to TRBD1. V trimming: 7 bases; J trimming: 1 base; junction bases outside the gene matches: 6. Germline V gene lookup returns CDR1 SNHLY and CDR2 FYNNEI. The CDR3 sequence is 14 residues long. CDR3 coding DNA: TGTGCCAGCACTTACAGGGGCCAGAACACTGAAGCTTTCTTT. Protein sequence: CASTYRGQNTEAFF.

This chain joins TRBV28 and TRBJ2-2, with 11 nucleotides matching TRBD2. Germline CDR1 reads MDHEN; CDR2 reads SYDVKM. This CDR3 is built from 15 residues. With 9 bases clipped from V and 0 bases from J, the junction kept 3 bases outside the gene matches. CDR3 sequence reads: CASQTSGANTGELFF. CDR3 nucleotides: TGTGCCAGTCAGACTAGCGGGGCGAACACCGGGGAGCTGTTTTTT.

The chain is built from TRBV2 and TRBJ1-4, with 9 bases identical to TRBD1. The CDR3 is 12 residues long. Germline CDR1 and CDR2: SNHLY and FYNNEI. The J segment lost 5 bases and the V segment lost 8 bases, leaving 0 bases of the junction unmatched. In nucleotides, the CDR3 is TGTGCCAGCGGACAGGGGAATGAAAAACTGTTTTTT. This translates into CASGQGNEKLFF.

This clone was seen a few times. The chain recombines TRBV7-3 with TRBJ2-1, with D perhaps TRBD2 (6 bases). This CDR3 is built from 16 residues. Trimming left V 1 base short and J 5 bases short, with 15 bases between. Germline V gene sequence: CDR1 SGHTA, CDR2 FQGTGA. The CDR3 nucleotides read TGTGCCAGCAGCTTAAGGGGCGGGAATCTTGACAATGAGCAGTTCTTC. Translated: CASSLRGGNLDNEQFF.

This clone was counted only a few times. V is TRBV7-9 and J is TRBJ1-1, with TRBD1 matching over 9 bases. Germline values: CDR1 SEHNR, CDR2 FQNEAQ (reference sequence). With V trimmed by 6 bases and J by 4 bases, 6 bases remained unmatched. The CDR3 totals 14 residues. CDR3 in amino acids: CASSLTGGVTEAFF. CDR3 DNA sequence: TGTGCCAGCAGTCTCACAGGGGGCGTCACTGAAGCTTTCTTT.

The chain recombines TRBV4-2 with TRBJ2-5; possibly TRBD2 for D (5 bases). Germline V gene data show CDR1 as LGHNA and CDR2 as YNFKEQ. Trimming took 0 bases from V and 9 from J, leaving 11 bases between them. The CDR3 consists of 13 residues. The CDR3 region is CASSQDGSGAQYF. The CDR3 bases are TGTGCCAGCAGCCAAGACGGGTCCGGGGCCCAGTACTTC.

The chain uses TRBV6-5 and TRBJ2-7, with 9 bases matching TRBD1. V gave up 5 bases and J gave up 5 bases; unmatched junction bases: 7. The length of the CDR3 is 14 residues. Germline loops: CDR1 MNHEY, CDR2 SVGAGI. The CDR3: CASSAGTGPNEQYF. CDR3 DNA sequence: TGTGCCAGCAGTGCCGGGACAGGGCCCAACGAGCAGTACTTC.

The V and J genes are TRBV14 and TRBJ1-1, with D hard to call. Germline CDR1 is SGHDN and CDR2 is FVKESK. The CDR3 contains 14 residues. With 0 bases removed from V and 7 bases from J, the gap between germline ends came to 12 bases. The CDR3 loop reads CASSQDWNTGEAFF. The CDR3 DNA follows: TGTGCCAGCAGCCAAGACTGGAATACGGGTGAAGCTTTCTTT.

The chain couples TRBV27 to TRBJ1-1; D gene unclear. With 6 bases removed from V and 1 base from J, the gap between germline ends came to 12 bases. This CDR3 region has 14 residues. CDR1 is MNHEY and CDR2 is SMNVEV in the germline V gene (reference sequence). The CDR3 nucleotides are TGTGCCAGCAGCTATCCCCCTAGGAACACTGAAGCTTTCTTT. It specifies CASSYPPRNTEAFF.